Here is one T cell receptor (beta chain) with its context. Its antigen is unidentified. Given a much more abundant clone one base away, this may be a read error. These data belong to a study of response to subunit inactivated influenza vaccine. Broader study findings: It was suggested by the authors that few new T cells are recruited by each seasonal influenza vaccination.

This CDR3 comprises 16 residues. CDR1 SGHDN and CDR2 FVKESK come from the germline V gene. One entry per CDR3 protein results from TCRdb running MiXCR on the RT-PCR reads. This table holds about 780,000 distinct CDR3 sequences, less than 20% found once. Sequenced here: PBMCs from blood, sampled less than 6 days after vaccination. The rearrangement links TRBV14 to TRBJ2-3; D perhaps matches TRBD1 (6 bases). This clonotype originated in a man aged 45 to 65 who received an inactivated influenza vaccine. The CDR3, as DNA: TGTGCCAGCAGCCAAGATCGGACAGCGAGCATAGATACGCAGTATTTT. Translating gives CASSQDRTASIDTQYF.